The 8 T cell receptor beta chains listed next were all sequenced from one sample in a study of T cells in Graves' hyperthyroidism and ophthalmopathy. TCR beta CDR3 regions were amplified from RNA transcripts. Researchers ran a first-round RT-PCR on the TCR CDR3 using the HTBI primer set. MiXCR, run by TCRdb on the multiplex PCR reads, gives a single entry per CDR3 protein. The sample lists roughly 380,000 distinct CDR3 sequences; roughly 13% were seen once. The material sequenced was blood. All receptors derive from a woman between 18 and 30 years old with Graves' hyperthyroidism.

The chain employs TRBV20-1 and TRBJ2-3, with TRBD1 identical over 10 bases. Losses at the gene ends were 4 bases for V and 6 bases for J; bases not matched to a gene: 10. The germline V gene encodes CDR1 DFQATT and CDR2 SNEGSKA (reference sequence). This CDR3 is 15 amino acids long. CDR3 in amino acids: CSANERDRGSDTQYF. The CDR3, as DNA: TGCAGTGCTAATGAGCGGGACAGGGGTTCGGATACGCAGTATTTT.

This clonotype was detected ten times or more. V and J are TRBV7-2 and TRBJ2-7, with D possibly TRBD2 on 6 matching bases. The CDR3 extends over 13 amino acids. In germline, CDR1 is SGHTA, CDR2 FQGNSA. Trimming cost V 0 bases and J 7 bases, with 10 bases left between them. DNA for the CDR3: TGTGCCAGCAGCTTAGCGAACGGGGGAGAGCAGTACTTC. Protein product: CASSLANGGEQYF.

This clonotype was recorded at least ten times. The genes are TRBV3-1 and TRBJ2-1; 14 bases map to TRBD2. CDR3 length: 16 residues. Trimming cost V 3 bases and J 8 bases; bases outside gene matches: 6. CDR1 is LGHDT, CDR2 YNNKEL, per germline (reference sequence). CDR3 loop: CASSHGTSGSNDEQFF. CDR3 sequence (DNA): TGTGCCAGCAGCCACGGGACTAGCGGGAGTAATGATGAGCAGTTCTTC.

This clonotype was recorded at least ten times. The chain links TRBV20-1 to TRBJ2-7, with 7 bases matching TRBD2. From germline, CDR1 is DFQATT and CDR2 SNEGSKA (reference sequence). The junction had 17 bases not matched to a gene; V was cut back by 6 bases and J by 3 bases. This CDR3 contains 16 residues. The CDR3 is CSATPRVREPSYEQYF. Written as DNA, the CDR3 is TGCAGTGCCACCCCTCGGGTGCGGGAGCCGAGCTACGAGCAGTACTTC.

The V gene is TRBV5-1, the J gene TRBJ2-7; D unresolved. There are 14 residues in the CDR3. Trimming took off 6 bases at V and 0 bases at J, with 13 bases between the two ends. Germline V gives CDR1 SGHRS, CDR2 YFSETQ. For the CDR3, the DNA is TGCGCCAGCAAGTTCGGCTGGCGCTCCTACGAGCAGTACTTC. Encoded protein: CASKFGWRSYEQYF.

This chain uses TRBV7-9 with TRBJ1-1; D call uncertain. CDR1 and CDR2 (germline): SEHNR, FQNEAQ (reference sequence). The CDR3 is 12 amino acids. V lost 10 bases to trimming and J lost 2 bases, with 11 bases between them. As DNA, the CDR3 is TGTGCCACAGACACCTTAAACACTGAAGCTTTCTTT. Its protein product is CATDTLNTEAFF. The variable domain in full, with the rest retrieved from reference TRBV7-9 and TRBJ1-1, is DTGVSQNPRHKITKRGQNVTFRCDPISEHNRLYWYRQTLGQGPEFLTYFQNEAQLEKSRLLSDRFSAERPKGSFSTLEIQRTEQGDSAMYLCATDTLNTEAFFGQGTRLTVV.

This clonotype was seen ten or more times. This chain uses TRBV11-2 with TRBJ2-3; 10 nucleotides align to TRBD2. The germline gives CDR1 SGHAT, CDR2 FQNNGV. With 3 bases clipped from V and 4 bases from J, the junction kept 7 bases outside the gene matches. This CDR3 is built from 16 residues. Here the CDR3 reads CASSFLSSGSADTQYF. CDR3 DNA: TGTGCCAGCAGCTTCTTATCTAGCGGGAGCGCAGATACGCAGTATTTT. The variable domain in full, completed from reference TRBV11-2 and TRBJ2-3, reads EAGVAQSPRYKIIEKRQSVAFWCNPISGHATLYWYQQILGQGPKLLIQFQNNGVVDDSQLPKDRFSAERLKGVDSTLKIQPAKLEDSAVYLCASSFLSSGSADTQYFGPGTRLTVL.

V gene TRBV6-1 combines with J gene TRBJ2-1; no clear D. This CDR3 has 16 residues. Trimming removed 5 bases at V and 6 bases at J, with 20 bases between. Germline V gene lookup returns CDR1 MNHNS and CDR2 SASEGT. CDR3 DNA: TGTGCCAGCAGTCCAGGTCGTGAGCCACCTATCAATGAGCAGTTCTTC. It translates to CASSPGREPPINEQFF.